This TCR beta chain was sequenced during a study of blood T cell repertoires in COVID-19. Study background: Italy, Spain and the United States were the sources of the convalescent and acute COVID-19 samples.

Produced via immunoSEQ multiplex PCR; TCRdb's table is partial and in-frame only. Of about 440,000 clones in the sample, 75% to 90% are singletons; the top ten hold more than 4%. This CDR3 spans 15 amino acids. Germline CDR1 reads LNHDA; CDR2 reads SQIVND (reference sequence). Trimming took 5 bases from V and 3 from J; bases not matched to a gene: 7. Source material: peripheral blood. This receptor was obtained from a woman younger than 45 with acute or convalescent COVID-19. The chain combines TRBV19 with TRBJ2-7; 10 bases match TRBD1. CDR3 protein: CASSYRGQGYYEQYF. CDR3 nucleotides: TGTGCCAGTAGTTATAGGGGACAGGGGTACTACGAGCAGTACTTC. The whole variable domain, remainder taken from reference TRBV19 and TRBJ2-7, is DGGITQSPKYLFRKEGQNVTLSCEQNLNHDAMYWYRQDPGQGLRLIYYSQIVNDFQKGDIAEGYSVSREKKESFPLTVTSAQKNPTAFYLCASSYRGQGYYEQYFGPGTRLTVT.